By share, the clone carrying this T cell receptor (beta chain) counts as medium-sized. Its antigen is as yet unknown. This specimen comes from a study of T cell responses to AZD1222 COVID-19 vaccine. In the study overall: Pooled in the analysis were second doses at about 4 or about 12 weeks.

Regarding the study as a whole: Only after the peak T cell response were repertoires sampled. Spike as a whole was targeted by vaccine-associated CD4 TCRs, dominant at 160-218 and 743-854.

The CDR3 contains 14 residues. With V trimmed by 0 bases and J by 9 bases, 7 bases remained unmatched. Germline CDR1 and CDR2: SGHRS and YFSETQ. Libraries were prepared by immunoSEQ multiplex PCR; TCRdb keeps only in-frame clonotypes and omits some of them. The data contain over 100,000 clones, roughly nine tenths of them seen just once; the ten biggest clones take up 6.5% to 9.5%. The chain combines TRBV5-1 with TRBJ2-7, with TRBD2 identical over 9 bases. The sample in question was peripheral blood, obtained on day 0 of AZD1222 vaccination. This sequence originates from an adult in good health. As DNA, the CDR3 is TGCGCCAGCAGCTTGGAGCCGGGACTAGCCTTGCAGTACTTC. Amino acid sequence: CASSLEPGLALQYF.